The 12 T cell receptor beta chains reported below all come from one sample, sequenced in a study of radiation and T cells in renal cell carcinoma. Repertoires were generated with immunoSEQ multiplex PCR, while TCRdb's copy carries only in-frame clones and drops some. This sample carries 150,000 or so clones, roughly 90% of them seen once, and the ten largest clones take around 4.4%. Time point given: baseline pretreatment blood. Noted treatment: 15 Gy SBRT to primary tumor, nephrectomy 4 weeks later. The source was blood, collected from a patient whose treatment included radiotherapy and nephrectomy. The source of these receptors is a woman in her seventies with renal cell carcinoma.

The rearrangement links TRBV18 to TRBJ1-1, with TRBD1 as a possible D gene (6 bases). The CDR3 spans 14 residues. V shed 3 bases and J shed 6 bases, with 14 bases lying between them. In germline, CDR1 is KGHSH, CDR2 LQKENI. CDR3 sequence: CASSPRGTLAEAFF. DNA of the CDR3: TGTGCCAGCTCACCCAGGGGTACCCTGGCTGAAGCTTTCTTT.

J is TRBJ2-1 and V is TRBV5-1, with D hard to call. The CDR3 has 13 amino acids. Per the germline V gene, CDR1 is SGHRS and CDR2 is YFSETQ. V lost 0 bases and J 10 bases, leaving 11 bases between the germline ends. The CDR3 nucleotides are TGCGCCAGCAGCTTGGGGGTAACGGGCGAGCAGTTCTTC. It codes for CASSLGVTGEQFF. The full variable domain, in which reference TRBV5-1 and TRBJ2-1 provide the parts outside the CDR3, is KAGVTQTPRYLIKTRGQQVTLSCSPISGHRSVSWYQQTPGQGLQFLFEYFSETQRNKGNFPGRFSGRQFSNSRSEMNVSTLELGDSALYLCASSLGVTGEQFFGPGTRLTVL.

The gene calls are TRBV9 and TRBJ1-3; 10 nucleotides agree with TRBD1. The CDR3 is 14 amino acids. V shed 5 bases, J shed 8 bases, and the junction held 7 bases outside the gene matches. Germline CDR1 reads SGDLS; CDR2 reads YYNGEE. In DNA, the CDR3 is TGTGCCAGCAGGCCCGGGACAGGGGTTGACACCATATATTTT. Its translation: CASRPGTGVDTIYF.

The chain combines TRBV6-5 with TRBJ2-7, with 12 bases matching TRBD1. The CDR3 sequence is 13 residues long. After removal of 3 bases from V and 12 bases from J, the junction contained 6 bases not matched to a gene. Germline-derived CDR1 and CDR2 are MNHEY and SVGAGI. CDR3 nucleotide sequence: TGTGCCAGCAGTTATTTGGGACAGGGGGCGCGGTACTTC. Amino acid sequence: CASSYLGQGARYF.

The V and J genes are TRBV13 and TRBJ2-7; 12 bases align to TRBD2. Trimming at V came to 5 bases and at J to 9 bases, leaving 11 bases not matched to a gene. This CDR3 spans 15 amino acids. Per the germline V gene, CDR1 is PRHDT and CDR2 is FYEKMQ (reference sequence). CDR3 protein: CASSATPSGGAAQYF. DNA of the CDR3: TGTGCCAGCAGCGCGACCCCTAGCGGGGGGGCGGCGCAGTACTTC.

The V gene is TRBV25-1, the J gene TRBJ1-2; the D is unclear. V was trimmed by 3 bases and J by 8 bases, leaving 19 bases between them. This CDR3 has 15 amino acids. The V gene's germline CDR1 is MGHDK and CDR2 SYGVNS. The CDR3 loop is CASSDPALRSGGYTF. In nucleotides, the CDR3 is TGTGCCAGCAGTGACCCCGCCTTGCGATCGGGGGGCTACACCTTC.

The count of this clone is one. The V call is TRBV29-1, the J call TRBJ1-4; TRBD1 is a possible D gene (6 bases). CDR1 is SQVTM and CDR2 is ANQGSEA in the germline V gene. V lost 7 bases and J lost 4, with 10 bases in between. The CDR3 runs 12 residues. The CDR3 is CSGGGLNEKLFF. CDR3 nucleotides: TGCAGCGGGGGGGGGCTTAATGAAAAACTGTTTTTT.

The chain couples TRBV4-1 to TRBJ1-4, with 8 bases identical to TRBD1. Germline V gives CDR1 MGHRA, CDR2 YSYEKL. The CDR3 contains 15 residues. J was trimmed by 8 bases and V by 1 base; bases with no gene match: 6. CDR3 nucleotide sequence: TGCGCCAGCAGCCAAGTTGGGACAGGTCACGAAAAACTGTTTTTT. Its protein product is CASSQVGTGHEKLFF.

The genes are TRBV4-1 and TRBJ1-4, with unresolved D. V lost 6 bases, J lost 8 bases, and 19 bases lay in between. In germline, CDR1 is MGHRA, CDR2 YSYEKL. The CDR3 consists of 15 residues. The chain's CDR3 is CASSPHEAGGEKLFF. The CDR3 DNA reads as TGCGCCAGCAGTCCCCACGAGGCAGGAGGGGAAAAACTGTTTTTT.

The chain employs TRBV5-1 and TRBJ1-5; 11 nucleotides agree with TRBD1. Germline values: CDR1 SGHRS, CDR2 YFSETQ. The junction had 6 bases not matched to a gene; V was cut back by 4 bases and J by 6 bases. The CDR3 runs 15 residues. The CDR3 sequence: CASSLAGTGGQPQHF. The CDR3 DNA reads as TGCGCCAGCAGCCTAGCCGGGACAGGGGGTCAGCCCCAGCATTTT.

V gene TRBV5-4 combines with J gene TRBJ1-1; D gene unclear. Germline values: CDR1 SGHNT, CDR2 YYREEE (reference sequence). This CDR3 region has 14 residues. Trimming cost V 4 bases and J 1 base, with 11 bases left between them. Here the CDR3 reads CASSGLKTNTEAFF. CDR3 sequence (DNA): TGTGCCAGCAGCGGGTTAAAAACGAACACTGAAGCTTTCTTT.

V and J are TRBV7-7 and TRBJ2-2; 8 nucleotides line up with TRBD1. The V gene's germline CDR1 is SSHAT and CDR2 FNYEAQ (reference sequence). The CDR3 consists of 14 residues. Here the CDR3 DNA reads TGTGCTAGCGGTCCCGGACAGGGTGTTGGGGAGCTGTTTTTT. Its protein product is CASGPGQGVGELFF.